The present T cell receptor beta chain was sequenced within a study of T cells in Graves' hyperthyroidism and ophthalmopathy. Study-wide results and caveats: Onset of ophthalmopathy came a median approximately 6.5 months after the model predicted it. Appearing also in blood were most of the thyroid clonotypes expanded above 0.001.

A patient was excluded if there was uncontrolled infection, other autoimmune disease, pregnancy or lactation. Clinical symptoms, serum thyroxine, TRAb, thyroid ultrasound and orbital computed tomography established diagnosis. V lost 4 bases to trimming and J lost 4 bases; unmatched junction nucleotides: 8. The CDR3 has 15 amino acids. Per the germline V gene, CDR1 is SGHDT and CDR2 is YYEEEE. Amplification of TCR beta CDR3 regions was performed using RNA transcripts as template. The TCR CDR3 was amplified in a first-round RT-PCR using the HTBI primer set. TCRdb redid the calling of the multiplex PCR reads with MiXCR, one entry per CDR3 protein. The table includes 480,000 or so distinct CDR3 sequences, 40% to 50% detected once. This clonotype was seen many times. Its antigen is unidentified.

This receptor was obtained from an adult woman with Graves' disease, either hyperthyroidism or ophthalmopathy (not recorded which). The gene calls are TRBV5-6 and TRBJ1-2, with TRBD1 identical over 9 bases. The sample taken for sequencing was peripheral blood or thyroid tissue (not recorded which). This chain's CDR3 is CASSQRDRAFYGYTF. Here the CDR3 DNA reads TGTGCCAGCAGCCAGCGGGACAGGGCTTTCTATGGCTACACCTTC.